The rows below give T cell receptor beta chains drawn from one sample of a study of T cell repertoires in cytomegalovirus infection. Each CDR3 protein is one row after TCRdb ran MiXCR on the reads. The sample holds 290,000 or so distinct CDR3 sequences, roughly a tenth seen once. The sample was PBMCs. Receptors were obtained from a human donor in good health (CMV status not recorded). Some clones in this sample may be carry-over from other donors' samples. Both conserved end residues are part of each CDR3. The D gene is left open where the match is weak. Expanded clones get a size class; other rows say once, few or many, or leave the size out.

j_gene,abundance,d_gene,v_gene,CDR3aa,CDR3nt
TRBJ2-7,.,TRBD1,TRBV29-1,CSVEGGQGSYEQYF,TGCAGCGTTGAAGGGGGACAGGGTTCCTACGAGCAGTACTTC
TRBJ2-3,few,.,TRBV20-1,CSARDLAIHTQYF,TGCAGTGCTAGAGATCTCGCAATCCATACGCAGTATTTT
TRBJ2-5,many,.,TRBV7-2,CASSLVGETQYF,TGTGCCAGCAGCTTAGTTGGCGAGACCCAGTACTTC
TRBJ2-1,many,TRBD2,TRBV20-1,CSASGVDEQFF,TGCAGTGCCAGCGGGGTCGATGAGCAGTTCTTC
TRBJ2-3,many,.,TRBV28,CASSTTDRFIPYF,TGTGCCAGCAGTACCACAGACCGCTTTATCCCGTATTTT
TRBJ2-5,many,.,TRBV10-3,CAISEAQPQETQYF,TGTGCCATCAGTGAGGCACAACCCCAAGAGACCCAGTACTTC
TRBJ2-1,many,TRBD2,TRBV4-1,CASKILAGGRNEQFF,TGCGCCAGCAAAATACTAGCGGGGGGGCGCAATGAGCAGTTCTTC
TRBJ1-1,few,.,TRBV18,CASSPLAQGGTEAFF,TGTGCCAGCTCACCACTCGCCCAGGGTGGCACTGAAGCTTTCTTT
TRBJ1-1,few,TRBD1,TRBV20-1,CSAYDREGRTEAFF,TGCAGTGCTTACGACAGGGAAGGGAGAACTGAAGCTTTCTTT
TRBJ2-3,many,TRBD2,TRBV20-1,CSARLAGAPDTQYF,TGCAGTGCGAGACTAGCGGGGGCCCCAGATACGCAGTATTTT
TRBJ2-1,.,TRBD2,TRBV20-1,CSAVAGGFNEQFF,TGCAGTGCAGTAGCGGGGGGGTTCAATGAGCAGTTCTTC
TRBJ2-3,many,TRBD2,TRBV29-1,CSARTSGGSDTQYF,TGCAGCGCACGGACTAGCGGGGGGTCAGATACGCAGTATTTT
TRBJ2-6,many,TRBD1,TRBV6-2/TRBV6-3,CASSTKTGTGANVLTF,TGTGCCAGCAGTACTAAGACAGGGACTGGGGCCAACGTCCTGACTTTC
TRBJ2-1,few,TRBD1,TRBV5-4,CASSLFGTGNDEQFF,TGTGCCAGCAGCTTGTTCGGGACAGGGAACGATGAGCAGTTCTTC